These 13 T cell receptor beta chains were all obtained from the same sample, sequenced in a study of Graves' ophthalmopathy and Graves' hyperthyroidism. Scientists amplified the TCR beta CDR3 regions from RNA transcripts. HTBI primers were used in a first-round RT-PCR, which preceded a second-round multiplex PCR. TCRdb reanalysed the multiplex PCR reads using MiXCR and keeps one entry per CDR3 protein. Counted here are around 1.1 million distinct CDR3 sequences, about two fifths occurring once; the ten biggest clones make up around 10%. The sequencing input was peripheral blood or thyroid tissue (not recorded which). The receptors derive from an adult man with Graves' hyperthyroidism.

This clonotype was found many times. This chain joins TRBV6-2 or TRBV6-3 and TRBJ1-1; D ambiguous. CDR3 length equals 14 residues. Germline values: CDR1 MNHEY, CDR2 SVGEGT. Trimming cost V 8 bases and J 2 bases, with 15 bases left between them. CDR3 sequence (DNA): TGTGCCAGCTCTCCCGTTTCCGCTAACACTGAAGCTTTCTTT. Translation: CASSPVSANTEAFF.

This clonotype appeared a few times. The chain links TRBV6-5 to TRBJ2-7; no firm D call. This CDR3 comprises 14 residues. V was trimmed by 0 bases and J by 2 bases, leaving 8 bases between them. Germline V lookup: CDR1 MNHEY, CDR2 SVGAGI. CDR3 sequence reads: CASSYSTVTYEQYF. DNA for the CDR3: TGTGCCAGCAGTTACTCGACGGTAACCTACGAGCAGTACTTC.

This clonotype was detected many times. The CDR3 coding sequence is TGTGCCAGCAGCTTAGCGGGACAGAATAATTCACCCCTCCACTTT. Translated: CASSLAGQNNSPLHF. The rearrangement uses TRBV7-2 and TRBJ1-6; 7 bases line up with TRBD1. The CDR3 has 15 amino acids. J gave up 5 bases and V 0 bases, and 1 base lay outside the gene matches. Looked up from germline, CDR1 is SGHTA and CDR2 is FQGNSA.

The gene calls are TRBV7-2 and TRBJ1-6; 7 bases match TRBD1. Germline V gene lookup returns CDR1 SGHTA and CDR2 FQGNSA. This CDR3 has 16 residues. J gave up 5 bases and V 4 bases, and 8 bases lay outside the gene matches. The CDR3 nucleotides are TGTGCCAGCAGCTCCCCAGCGGGGACAGATAATTCACCCCTCCACTTT. Protein product: CASSSPAGTDNSPLHF.

This clonotype was counted a few times. The CDR3 coding sequence is TGTGCCAGCAGTTACGCCGAACAATATGGCTACACCTTC. Amino acids: CASSYAEQYGYTF. V gene TRBV6-6 combines with J gene TRBJ1-2; D unclear. The germline CDR1 and CDR2 sequences are MNHNY and SVGAGI (reference sequence). The CDR3 has 13 residues. V shed 2 bases and J shed 5 bases, with 9 bases lying between them.

V is TRBV29-1 and J is TRBJ2-2; D gene ambiguous. V dropped 8 bases and J dropped 4 bases, with 17 bases sitting between them. The CDR3 contains 14 residues. CDR1 is SQVTM and CDR2 is ANQGSEA in the germline V gene. CDR3 in DNA: TGCAGCAGCTTTGACGGAGAGAGCACCGGGGAGCTGTTTTTT. Its translation: CSSFDGESTGELFF.

In its sample, this clonotype was seen many times. At one boundary the junction diverges from the germline segment, which might be a read error. CDR3 in amino acids: CASSEGQGARWVF. CDR3 nucleotides: TGTGCCAGCAGTGAGGGACAGGGAGCTAGATGGGTCTTT. The chain employs TRBV25-1 and TRBJ1-1, with TRBD1 matching 9 bases. Germline CDR1 is MGHDK and CDR2 is SYGVNS. The length of the CDR3 is 13 residues.

This clonotype has ten or more counts. This rearrangement joins TRBV20-1 to TRBJ2-7; D might be TRBD1 (5 bases). CDR3 length: 14 residues. Deletions cut 0 bases from V and 4 bases from J, with 13 bases between. Germline assignment: CDR1 DFQATT and CDR2 SNEGSKA (reference sequence). The CDR3 nucleotides read TGCAGTGCTAGAGATCGACAGTGGGCTTACGAGCAGTACTTC. The encoded protein is CSARDRQWAYEQYF.

This sequence joins TRBV7-2 and TRBJ2-3; D is unresolved. This CDR3 region has 13 residues. V was cut by 5 bases and J by 4 bases, with 10 bases left in between. Germline V lookup: CDR1 SGHTA, CDR2 FQGNSA. The CDR3: CASSRSWSDTQYF. The CDR3 region has the DNA TGTGCCAGCAGCCGATCGTGGTCAGATACGCAGTATTTT.

The chain combines TRBV12-3 or TRBV12-4 with TRBJ2-5; TRBD2 might be the D (6 bases). The germline V and J ends were trimmed by 4 bases and 5 bases, with 14 bases remaining between them. The CDR3 length is 14 residues. CDR3 bases: TGTGCCAGCAGTTACTCGGGGGAGTGGGAGACCCAGTACTTC. This gives the protein CASSYSGEWETQYF.

The V call is TRBV10-2, the J call TRBJ2-2, with 8 positions matching TRBD2. J was trimmed by 6 bases and V by 7 bases; bases with no gene match: 7. Germline-derived CDR1 and CDR2 are WSHSY and SAAADI. This CDR3 is built from 14 residues. This CDR3 is CASTGLVSAGELFF. The CDR3 DNA reads as TGCGCCAGCACGGGACTAGTCAGCGCCGGGGAGCTGTTTTTT.

This clonotype showed up just once. The chain employs TRBV7-2 and TRBJ1-1; D gene unclear. Between the trimmed V and J ends, which lost 5 bases and 7 bases, there was a span of 17 bases. Germline V gives CDR1 SGHTA, CDR2 FQGNSA. CDR3 length equals 14 residues. For the CDR3, the DNA is TGTGCCAGCAGCCCAAGAGGTTTAGCCCTTGAAGCTTTCTTT. The encoded protein is CASSPRGLALEAFF.

The sample holds many counts of this clonotype. The CDR3 here is CASSVGTHLQETQYF. CDR3 coding DNA: TGTGCCAGCAGCGTAGGGACCCACCTCCAAGAGACCCAGTACTTC. The chain couples TRBV9 to TRBJ2-5; D is uncertain. The germline gives CDR1 SGDLS, CDR2 YYNGEE. This CDR3 is 15 amino acids long. V gave up 0 bases and J gave up 1 base, with 10 bases separating them.